Detailed here is one TCR beta chain. The sample belongs to a study of blood T cells in healthy people across ages. Whenever a sample was processed, at least 6.5 million PBMCs were isolated. Next came a second PCR, run for about 6 to 11 cycles, which used a sample-barcoded 5' primer along with a J-beta primer mix. All samples yielded 2.5 million or more CDR3-containing paired-end reads. One entry per CDR3 protein, called by TCRdb with MiXCR from the 5' RACE reads. This sample has about 570,000 distinct CDR3 sequences; about 26% occur once, and the top ten carry 3% to 4%. These same records also appear under a second study, on T cells of mothers and their children. As reported in that work: Donation came from a few healthy Caucasian mothers together with their six children.

The source material was blood. The clonotype originates from a boy between 2 and 10 years old in good health.

CDR3 loop: CASSYSPGQASYEQYF. In nucleotides, the CDR3 is TGTGCCAGCAGTTATTCGCCAGGACAGGCCTCCTACGAGCAGTACTTC. V usage is TRBV6-2 or TRBV6-3 and J usage is TRBJ2-7; 7 nucleotides match TRBD1. J lost 0 bases, V lost 3 bases, and 8 bases had no gene match. The CDR3 sequence is 16 residues long. Germline loops: CDR1 MNHEY, CDR2 SVGEGT.